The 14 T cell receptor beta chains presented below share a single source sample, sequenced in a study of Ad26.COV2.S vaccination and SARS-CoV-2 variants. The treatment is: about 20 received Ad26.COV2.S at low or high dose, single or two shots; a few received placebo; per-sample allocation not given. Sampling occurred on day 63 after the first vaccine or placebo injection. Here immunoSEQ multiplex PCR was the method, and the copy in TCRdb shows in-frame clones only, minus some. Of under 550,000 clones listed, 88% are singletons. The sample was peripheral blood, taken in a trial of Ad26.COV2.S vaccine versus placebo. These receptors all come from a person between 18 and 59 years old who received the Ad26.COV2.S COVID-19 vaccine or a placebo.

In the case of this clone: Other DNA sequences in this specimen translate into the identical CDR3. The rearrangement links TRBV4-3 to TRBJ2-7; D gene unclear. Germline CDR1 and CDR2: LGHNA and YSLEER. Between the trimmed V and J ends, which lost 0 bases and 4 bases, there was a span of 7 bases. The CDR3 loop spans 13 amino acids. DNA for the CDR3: TGCGCCAGCAGCCAAGATCCGAAATACGAGCAGTACTTC. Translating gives CASSQDPKYEQYF.

DNA of the CDR3: TGTGCCAGCAGTTGGACAGAAGAGACCCAGTACTTC. Translated, it gives CASSWTEETQYF. The chain uses TRBV6-2 or TRBV6-3 and TRBJ2-5, with D tentatively TRBD1 (6 bases). Per germline, CDR1 MNHEY and CDR2 SVGEGT. The CDR3 sequence is 12 residues long. Trimming stripped 4 bases from V and 3 bases from J, with 6 bases between.

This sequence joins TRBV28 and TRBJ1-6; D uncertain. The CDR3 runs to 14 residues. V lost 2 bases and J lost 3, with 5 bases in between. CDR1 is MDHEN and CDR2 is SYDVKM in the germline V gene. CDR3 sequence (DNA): TGTGCCAGCAGTTTAACACGCTATAATTCACCCCTCCACTTT. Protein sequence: CASSLTRYNSPLHF.

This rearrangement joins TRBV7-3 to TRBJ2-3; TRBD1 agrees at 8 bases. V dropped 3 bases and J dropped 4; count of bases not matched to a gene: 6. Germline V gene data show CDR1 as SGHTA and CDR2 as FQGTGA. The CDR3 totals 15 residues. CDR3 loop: CASSFTGGIADTQYF. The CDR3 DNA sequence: TGTGCCAGCAGCTTCACAGGGGGGATCGCAGATACGCAGTATTTT.

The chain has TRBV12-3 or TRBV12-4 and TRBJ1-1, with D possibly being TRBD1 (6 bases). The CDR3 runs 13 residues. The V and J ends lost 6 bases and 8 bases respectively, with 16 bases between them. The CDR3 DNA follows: TGTGCCAGCAGCTCCGGACAGAAACAAGAAGCTTTCTTT. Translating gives CASSSGQKQEAFF.

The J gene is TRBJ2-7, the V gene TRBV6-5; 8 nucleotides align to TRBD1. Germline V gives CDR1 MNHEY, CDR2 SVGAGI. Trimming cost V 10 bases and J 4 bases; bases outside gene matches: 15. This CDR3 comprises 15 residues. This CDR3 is CATPITDRDWYEQYF. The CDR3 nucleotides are TGTGCCACCCCGATTACGGACAGGGATTGGTACGAGCAGTACTTC.

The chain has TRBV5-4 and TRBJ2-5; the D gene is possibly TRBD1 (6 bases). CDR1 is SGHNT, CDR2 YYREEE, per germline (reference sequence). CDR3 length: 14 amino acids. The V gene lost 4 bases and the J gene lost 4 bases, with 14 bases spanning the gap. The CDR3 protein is CASSQYRERETQYF. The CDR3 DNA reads TGTGCCAGCAGCCAATACAGGGAGCGAGAGACCCAGTACTTC. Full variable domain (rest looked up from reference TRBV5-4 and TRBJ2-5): ETGVTQSPTHLIKTRGQQVTLRCSSQSGHNTVSWYQQALGQGPQFIFQYYREEENGRGNFPPRFSGLQFPNYSSELNVNALELDDSALYLCASSQYRERETQYFGPGTRLLVL.

For the CDR3, the DNA is TGCAGCGTTGTACGGGGGGGCAACCAAGAGACCCAGTACTTC. Amino acids: CSVVRGGNQETQYF. This sequence joins TRBV29-1 and TRBJ2-5; 8 bases match TRBD2. CDR1 is SQVTM and CDR2 is ANQGSEA in the germline V gene. CDR3 length equals 14 residues. Trimming removed 4 bases from V and 0 bases from J; junction bases left unmatched: 4. Variable domain in full (rest from reference TRBV29-1 and TRBJ2-5): SAVISQKPSRDICQRGTSLTIQCQVDSQVTMMFWYRQQPGQSLTLIATANQGSEATYESGFVIDKFPISRPNLTFSTLTVSNMSPEDSSIYLCSVVRGGNQETQYFGPGTRLLVL.

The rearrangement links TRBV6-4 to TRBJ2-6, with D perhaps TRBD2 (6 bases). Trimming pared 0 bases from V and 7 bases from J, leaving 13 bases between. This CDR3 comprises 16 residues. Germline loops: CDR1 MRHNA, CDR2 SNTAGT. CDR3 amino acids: CASSDSTEGIANVLTF. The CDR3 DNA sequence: TGTGCCAGCAGTGACTCGACGGAGGGAATTGCCAACGTCCTGACTTTC.

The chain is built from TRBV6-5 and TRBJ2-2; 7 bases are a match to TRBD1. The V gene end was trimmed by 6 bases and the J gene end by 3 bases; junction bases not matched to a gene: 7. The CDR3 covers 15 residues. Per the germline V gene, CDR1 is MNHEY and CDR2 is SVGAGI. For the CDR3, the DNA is TGTGCCAGCAGGCTCCAGGGGGTTTACACCGGGGAGCTGTTTTTT. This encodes CASRLQGVYTGELFF.

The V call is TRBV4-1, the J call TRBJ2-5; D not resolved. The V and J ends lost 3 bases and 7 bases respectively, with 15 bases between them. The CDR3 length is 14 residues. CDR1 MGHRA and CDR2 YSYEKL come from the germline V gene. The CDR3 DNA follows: TGCGCCAGCAGCCAGGCCCCTGGCCCTCGGACCCAGTACTTC. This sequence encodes CASSQAPGPRTQYF.

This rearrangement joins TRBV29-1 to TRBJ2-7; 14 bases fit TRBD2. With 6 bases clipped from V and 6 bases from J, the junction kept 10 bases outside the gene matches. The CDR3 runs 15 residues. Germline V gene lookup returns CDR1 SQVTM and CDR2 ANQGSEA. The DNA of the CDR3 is TGCAGCGTCGTCGGACTAGCGGGGGGCGGGGGCGAGCAGTACTTC. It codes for CSVVGLAGGGGEQYF.

The CDR3 sequence is CASSSRGLYNSPLHF. The CDR3 coding sequence is TGTGCCAGCAGCTCCCGGGGCCTCTATAATTCACCCCTCCACTTT. The V gene is TRBV7-8, the J gene TRBJ1-6; TRBD1 is a possible D gene (5 bases). Germline V gene data show CDR1 as SGHVS and CDR2 as FQNEAQ. Trimming stripped 4 bases from V and 3 bases from J, with 10 bases between. This CDR3 is 15 amino acids long.

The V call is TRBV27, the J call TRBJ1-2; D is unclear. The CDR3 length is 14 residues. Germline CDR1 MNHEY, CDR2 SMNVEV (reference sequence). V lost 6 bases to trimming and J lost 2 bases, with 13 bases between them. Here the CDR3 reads CASRAIGRNYGYTF. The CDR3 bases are TGTGCCAGCAGAGCAATCGGACGGAACTATGGCTACACCTTC.